This T cell receptor (beta chain) was documented in a study of blood T cell repertoires in COVID-19. Sequenced by immunoSEQ multiplex PCR; TCRdb stores in-frame clones only, minus some. The sample has about 150,000 clones; 70% to 90% are singletons. The CDR3 has 13 residues. With 6 bases clipped from V and 6 bases from J, the junction kept 5 bases outside the gene matches. The sample holds one count of this clone. The chain couples TRBV12-3 or TRBV12-4 to TRBJ1-2, with TRBD1 matching over 9 bases. Sequencing was performed on peripheral blood. The clonotype was recovered from a woman aged 60-75 years with COVID-19, enrolled during active disease. CDR3 nucleotides: TGTGCCAGCAGAAAACAGGGGGCGAATGGCTACACCTTC. Its translation is CASRKQGANGYTF.